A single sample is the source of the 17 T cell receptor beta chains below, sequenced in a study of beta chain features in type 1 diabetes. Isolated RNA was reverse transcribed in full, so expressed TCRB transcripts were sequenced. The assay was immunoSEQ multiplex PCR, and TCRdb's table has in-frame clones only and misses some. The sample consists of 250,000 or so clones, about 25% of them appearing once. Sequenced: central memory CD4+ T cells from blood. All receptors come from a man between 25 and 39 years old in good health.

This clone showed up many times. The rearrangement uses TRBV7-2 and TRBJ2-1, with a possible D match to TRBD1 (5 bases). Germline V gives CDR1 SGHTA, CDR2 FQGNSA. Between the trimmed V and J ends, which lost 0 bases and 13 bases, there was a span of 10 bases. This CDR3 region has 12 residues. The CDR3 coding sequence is TGTGCCAGCAGCTTAGCGCTCAGGGTCCAGTTCTTC. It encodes CASSLALRVQFF.

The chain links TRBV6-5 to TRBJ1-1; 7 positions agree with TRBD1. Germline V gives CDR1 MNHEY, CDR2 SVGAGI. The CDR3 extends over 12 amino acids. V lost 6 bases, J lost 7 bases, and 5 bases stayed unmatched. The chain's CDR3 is CASRFRDSEAFF. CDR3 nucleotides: TGTGCCAGCAGATTCCGGGACAGTGAAGCTTTCTTT.

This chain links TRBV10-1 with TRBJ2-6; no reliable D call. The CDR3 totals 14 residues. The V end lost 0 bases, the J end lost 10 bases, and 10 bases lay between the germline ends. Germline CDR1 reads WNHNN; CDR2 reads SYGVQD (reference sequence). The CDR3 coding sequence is TGCGCCAGCAGTGAGTCCCCGGCTACTAACGTCCTGACTTTC. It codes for CASSESPATNVLTF.

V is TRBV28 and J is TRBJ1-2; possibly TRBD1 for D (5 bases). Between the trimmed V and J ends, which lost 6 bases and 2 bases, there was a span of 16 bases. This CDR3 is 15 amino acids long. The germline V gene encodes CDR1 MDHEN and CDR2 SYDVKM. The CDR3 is CASSSPAGVNYGYTF. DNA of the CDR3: TGTGCCAGCAGCTCCCCGGCGGGGGTAAACTATGGCTACACCTTC.

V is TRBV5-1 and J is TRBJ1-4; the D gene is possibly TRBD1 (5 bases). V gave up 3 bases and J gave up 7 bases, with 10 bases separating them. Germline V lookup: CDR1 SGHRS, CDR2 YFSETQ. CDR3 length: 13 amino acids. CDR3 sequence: CASSYGTGEKLFF. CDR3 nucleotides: TGCGCCAGCAGCTACGGGACGGGTGAAAAACTGTTTTTT.

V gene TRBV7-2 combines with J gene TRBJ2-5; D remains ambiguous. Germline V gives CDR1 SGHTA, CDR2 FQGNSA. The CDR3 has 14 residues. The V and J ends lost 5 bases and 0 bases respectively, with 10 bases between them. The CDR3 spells CASSPDRYQETQYF. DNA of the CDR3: TGTGCCAGCAGCCCTGACCGGTACCAAGAGACCCAGTACTTC.

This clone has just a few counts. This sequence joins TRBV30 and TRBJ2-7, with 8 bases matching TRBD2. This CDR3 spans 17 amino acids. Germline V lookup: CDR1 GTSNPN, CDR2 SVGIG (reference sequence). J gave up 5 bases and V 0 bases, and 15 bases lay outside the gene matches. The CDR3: CAWSVIRVHAGGNEQYF. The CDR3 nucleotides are TGTGCCTGGAGTGTAATAAGAGTACACGCGGGGGGTAACGAGCAGTACTTC.

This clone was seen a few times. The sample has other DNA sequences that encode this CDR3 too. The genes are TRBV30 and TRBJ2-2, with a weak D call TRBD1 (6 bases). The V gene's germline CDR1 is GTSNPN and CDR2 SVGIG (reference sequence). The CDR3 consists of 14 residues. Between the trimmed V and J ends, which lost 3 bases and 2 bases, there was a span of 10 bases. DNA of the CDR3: TGTGCCTGGAGCTTGGGACATAACACCGGGGAGCTGTTTTTT. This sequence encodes CAWSLGHNTGELFF.

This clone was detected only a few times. CDR3 nucleotides: TGTGCCAGCAGCCCGGGACACCAGTCCAATGAGCAGTTCTTC. Translating it yields CASSPGHQSNEQFF. The rearrangement joins TRBV7-8 to TRBJ2-1; TRBD1 is a possible D gene (6 bases). The V end lost 5 bases, the J end lost 6 bases, and 14 bases lay between the germline ends. The CDR3 is 14 amino acids. Per the germline V gene, CDR1 is SGHVS and CDR2 is FQNEAQ.

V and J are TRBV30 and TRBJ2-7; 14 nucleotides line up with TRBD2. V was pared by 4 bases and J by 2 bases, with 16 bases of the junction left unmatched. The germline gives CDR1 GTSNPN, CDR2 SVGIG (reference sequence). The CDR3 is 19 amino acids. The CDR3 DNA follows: TGTGCCTGGATGGGGTCAAGGGGACTAGCGGGAGCAAGGGCCTACGAGCAGTACTTC. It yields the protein CAWMGSRGLAGARAYEQYF.

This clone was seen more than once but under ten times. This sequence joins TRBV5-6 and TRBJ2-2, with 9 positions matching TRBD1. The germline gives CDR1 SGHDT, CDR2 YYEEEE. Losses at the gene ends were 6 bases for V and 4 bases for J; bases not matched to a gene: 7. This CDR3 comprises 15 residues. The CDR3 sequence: CASTTGGWGTGELFF. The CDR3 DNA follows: TGTGCCAGCACCACAGGGGGCTGGGGCACCGGGGAGCTGTTTTTT.

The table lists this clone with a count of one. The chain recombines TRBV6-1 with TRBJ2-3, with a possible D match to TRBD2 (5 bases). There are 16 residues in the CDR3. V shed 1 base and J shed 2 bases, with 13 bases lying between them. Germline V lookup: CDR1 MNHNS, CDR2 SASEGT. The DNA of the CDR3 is TGTGCCAGCAGTGAAGAAGGGAGACTCCTCACAGATACGCAGTATTTT. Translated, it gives CASSEEGRLLTDTQYF.

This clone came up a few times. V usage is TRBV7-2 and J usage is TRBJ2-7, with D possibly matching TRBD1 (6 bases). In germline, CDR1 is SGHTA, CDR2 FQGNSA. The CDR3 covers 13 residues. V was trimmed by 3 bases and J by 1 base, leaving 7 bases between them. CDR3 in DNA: TGTGCCAGCAGCTTCGACAGGTCCTACGAGCAGTACTTC. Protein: CASSFDRSYEQYF.

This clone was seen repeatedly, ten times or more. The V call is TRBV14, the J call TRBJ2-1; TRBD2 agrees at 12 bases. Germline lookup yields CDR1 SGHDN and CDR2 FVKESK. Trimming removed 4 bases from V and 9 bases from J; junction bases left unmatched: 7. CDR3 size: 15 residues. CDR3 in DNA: TGTGCCAGCAGCCTTACTAGCGGGAGGTTTGGTGAGCAGTTCTTC. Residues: CASSLTSGRFGEQFF.

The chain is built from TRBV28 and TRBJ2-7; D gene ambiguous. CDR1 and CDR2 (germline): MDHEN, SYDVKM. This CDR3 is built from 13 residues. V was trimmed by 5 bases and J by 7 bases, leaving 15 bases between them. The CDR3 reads CASSGSVQGEQYF. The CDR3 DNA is TGTGCCAGCAGTGGGTCGGTGCAAGGGGAGCAGTACTTC.

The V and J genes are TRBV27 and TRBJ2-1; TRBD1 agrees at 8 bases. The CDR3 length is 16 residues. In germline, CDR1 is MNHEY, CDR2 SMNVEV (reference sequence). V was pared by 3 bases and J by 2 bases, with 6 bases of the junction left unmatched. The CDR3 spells CASSLDRARTYNEQFF. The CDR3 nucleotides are TGTGCCAGCAGTTTGGACAGGGCTAGAACCTACAATGAGCAGTTCTTC.

CDR3 amino acids: CASSVASRETQYF. The CDR3 bases are TGTGCCAGCAGCGTAGCTAGCCGGGAGACCCAGTACTTC. The chain couples TRBV9 to TRBJ2-5; maybe TRBD2 (5 bases). V lost 0 bases to trimming and J lost 5 bases, with 8 bases between them. This CDR3 has 13 residues. Germline V gives CDR1 SGDLS, CDR2 YYNGEE.